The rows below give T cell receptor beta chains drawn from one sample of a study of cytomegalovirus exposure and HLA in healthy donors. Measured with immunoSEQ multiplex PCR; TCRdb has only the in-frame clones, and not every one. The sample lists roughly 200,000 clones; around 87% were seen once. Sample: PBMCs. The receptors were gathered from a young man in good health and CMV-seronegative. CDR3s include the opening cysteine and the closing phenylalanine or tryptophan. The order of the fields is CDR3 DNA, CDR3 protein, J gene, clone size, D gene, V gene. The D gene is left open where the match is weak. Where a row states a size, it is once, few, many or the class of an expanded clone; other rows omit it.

CDR3nt: TGTGCCAGCAGCCCCGCAGGTGGGCTTCCTAGCACAGATACGCAGTATTTT
CDR3aa: CASSPAGGLPSTDTQYF
j_gene: TRBJ2-3
abundance: once
d_gene: NA
v_gene: TRBV11-2

CDR3nt: TGTGCCAGCAGCCCCGCAGGGGGTGAGCAGTTCTTC
CDR3aa: CASSPAGGEQFF
j_gene: TRBJ2-1
abundance: NA
d_gene: TRBD1
v_gene: TRBV7-6

CDR3nt: TGTGCCAGCAGTTTATACAGGGGCTACAATCAGCCCCAGCATTTT
CDR3aa: CASSLYRGYNQPQHF
j_gene: TRBJ1-5
abundance: NA
d_gene: TRBD1
v_gene: TRBV28

CDR3nt: TGTGCCAGCAGTTCATCCGACAGGGTATTGGGCGATACGCAGTATTTT
CDR3aa: CASSSSDRVLGDTQYF
j_gene: TRBJ2-3
abundance: NA
d_gene: TRBD1
v_gene: TRBV6-6

CDR3nt: TGTGCCACCTTGCCGCAATCCCCAAGCGGTGAGCAGTTCTTC
CDR3aa: CATLPQSPSGEQFF
j_gene: TRBJ2-1
abundance: NA
d_gene: NA
v_gene: TRBV7-9

CDR3nt: TGCGCCAGCAGCCAACCTGCAAGCTATACAGGGGTCTCTGGAAACACCATATATTTT
CDR3aa: CASSQPASYTGVSGNTIYF
j_gene: TRBJ1-3
abundance: once
d_gene: TRBD1
v_gene: TRBV4-1

CDR3nt: TGTGCCAGCAGCCCAGGACAGGGCTTCTATGGCTACACCTTC
CDR3aa: CASSPGQGFYGYTF
j_gene: TRBJ1-2
abundance: NA
d_gene: TRBD1
v_gene: TRBV5-6

CDR3nt: TGCGCCAGCAGCCTAGACACACACACCGGGGAGCTGTTTTTT
CDR3aa: CASSLDTHTGELFF
j_gene: TRBJ2-2
abundance: NA
d_gene: NA
v_gene: TRBV4-3

CDR3nt: TGTGCCAGTAGTCCGTTCGACAGGCTTCCTGAAGCTTTCTTT
CDR3aa: CASSPFDRLPEAFF
j_gene: TRBJ1-1
abundance: NA
d_gene: NA
v_gene: TRBV19

CDR3nt: TGTGCCAGCAGCTTAGCGCTCCGGGGAACCTACTACGAGCAGTACTTC
CDR3aa: CASSLALRGTYYEQYF
j_gene: TRBJ2-7
abundance: NA
d_gene: NA
v_gene: TRBV7-9

CDR3nt: TGTGCCAGCTCGAGGGTCTCTGGGGCCAACGTCCTGACTTTC
CDR3aa: CASSRVSGANVLTF
j_gene: TRBJ2-6
abundance: NA
d_gene: NA
v_gene: TRBV6-1

CDR3nt: TGTGCCAGCAGCGCTCGGACAGCCTCCGAGCAGTACTTC
CDR3aa: CASSARTASEQYF
j_gene: TRBJ2-7
abundance: NA
d_gene: NA
v_gene: TRBV11-2

CDR3nt: TGTGCCAGCAGCTTCGGGGGGCGAGGGTATGGCTACACCTTC
CDR3aa: CASSFGGRGYGYTF
j_gene: TRBJ1-2
abundance: NA
d_gene: NA
v_gene: TRBV7-2

CDR3nt: TGTGCCAGCAGCCAAGAGGAGGGGGCTATTGAGCAGTACTTC
CDR3aa: CASSQEEGAIEQYF
j_gene: TRBJ2-7
abundance: NA
d_gene: NA
v_gene: TRBV4-2

CDR3nt: TGTGCCAGCAGGCCCAGTCCGGGACAGGCAACCTACGAGCAGTACTTC
CDR3aa: CASRPSPGQATYEQYF
j_gene: TRBJ2-7
abundance: NA
d_gene: TRBD1
v_gene: TRBV7-9